This T cell receptor (beta chain) was identified during a study of blood T cell repertoires in COVID-19. Turning to the study itself: In each case, the material was cDNA or gDNA derived from T cells, B-cell-depleted T cells, or PBMCs.

V was cut by 3 bases and J by 3 bases, with 9 bases left in between. The CDR3 contains 13 residues. The germline gives CDR1 SGHAT, CDR2 FQDESV (reference sequence). In the original workflow: By means of reference gene primer amplification, nucleated cell counts were estimated. Repertoires were generated with immunoSEQ multiplex PCR, while TCRdb's copy carries only in-frame clones and drops some. That table gives V, J and clone size, and the DNA gave D and trimming. Counted here are about 270,000 clones, about 86% occurring once; the ten biggest clones make up about an eighth. The sequencing sample was made of peripheral blood. The clonotype originates from a woman between 65 and 79 years old with COVID-19, enrolled during active disease. The chain has TRBV11-1 and TRBJ2-7, with a weak D call TRBD2 (5 bases). CDR3 DNA: TGTGCCAGCAGCTTTACGGGGAGCTACGAGCAGTACTTC. Protein product: CASSFTGSYEQYF.